This T cell receptor (beta chain) came from a study of blood T cell repertoires in COVID-19. Study in general: The United States, Italy and Spain supplied acute and convalescent COVID-19 samples. From T cells, B-cell-depleted T cells, or PBMCs came the material, which was cDNA or gDNA.

The trim removed 6 bases at V and 6 bases at J, leaving 6 bases unmatched. In germline, CDR1 is MDHEN, CDR2 SYDVKM. This CDR3 is built from 14 residues. In the source study's methods: Reference gene primer amplification in the assay estimated nucleated cell counts. Assay used: immunoSEQ multiplex PCR; TCRdb lists only in-frame clones, some missing. V, J and clone size are taken as reported in that table, and D and trimming were inferred from the DNA itself. Seen here are around 90,000 clones, 85% to 95% observed once, and the top ten hold about 5.9%. Sequencing was done on a sample of peripheral blood. The sequence derives from a woman in her fifties or sixties with active COVID-19. The chain is built from TRBV28 and TRBJ1-4, with 8 bases matching TRBD1. DNA of the CDR3: TGTGCCAGCAGCGACAGGGGCCGGGATGAAAAACTGTTTTTT. Protein product: CASSDRGRDEKLFF.